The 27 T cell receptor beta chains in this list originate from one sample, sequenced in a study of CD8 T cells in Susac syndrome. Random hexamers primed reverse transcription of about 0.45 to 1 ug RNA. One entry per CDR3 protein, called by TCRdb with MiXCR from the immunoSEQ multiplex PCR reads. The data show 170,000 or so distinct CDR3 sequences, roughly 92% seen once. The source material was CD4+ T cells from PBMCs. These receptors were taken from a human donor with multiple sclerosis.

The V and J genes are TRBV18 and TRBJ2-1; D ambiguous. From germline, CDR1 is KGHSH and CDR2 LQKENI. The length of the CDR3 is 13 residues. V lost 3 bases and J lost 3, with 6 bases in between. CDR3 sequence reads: CASSPKDYNEQFF. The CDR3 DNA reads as TGTGCCAGCTCACCGAAAGACTACAATGAGCAGTTCTTC.

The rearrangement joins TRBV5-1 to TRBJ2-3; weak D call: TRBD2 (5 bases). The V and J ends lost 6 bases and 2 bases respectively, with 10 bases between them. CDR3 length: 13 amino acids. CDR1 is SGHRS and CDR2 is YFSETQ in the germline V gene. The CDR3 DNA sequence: TGCGCCAGCAAACTAGGAAACACAGATACGCAGTATTTT. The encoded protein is CASKLGNTDTQYF.

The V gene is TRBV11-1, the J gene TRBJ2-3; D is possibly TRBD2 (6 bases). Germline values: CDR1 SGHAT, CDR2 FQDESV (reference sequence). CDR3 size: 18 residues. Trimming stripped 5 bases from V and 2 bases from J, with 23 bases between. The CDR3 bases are TGTGCCAGCAGCCTAACAGGATACGGGAGAGAACACACAGATACGCAGTATTTT. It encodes CASSLTGYGREHTDTQYF.

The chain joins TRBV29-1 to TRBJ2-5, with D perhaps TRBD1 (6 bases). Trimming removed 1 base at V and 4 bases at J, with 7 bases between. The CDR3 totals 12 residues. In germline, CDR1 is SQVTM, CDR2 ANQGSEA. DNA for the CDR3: TGCAGCGTTGAAGGGGGGCCAGAGACCCAGTACTTC. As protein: CSVEGGPETQYF.

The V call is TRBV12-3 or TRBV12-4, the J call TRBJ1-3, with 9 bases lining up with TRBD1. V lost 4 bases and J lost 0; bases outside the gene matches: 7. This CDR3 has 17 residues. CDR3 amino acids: CASSSRTGAYSGNTIYF. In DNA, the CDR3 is TGTGCCAGCAGTTCTAGGACAGGGGCCTACTCTGGAAACACCATATATTTT.

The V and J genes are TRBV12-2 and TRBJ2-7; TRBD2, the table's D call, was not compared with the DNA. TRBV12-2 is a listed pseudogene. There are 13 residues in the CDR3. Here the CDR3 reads CASRLAGGAEQYF. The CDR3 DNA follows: TGTGCAAGTCGCTTAGCGGGAGGGGCCGAGCAGTACTTC.

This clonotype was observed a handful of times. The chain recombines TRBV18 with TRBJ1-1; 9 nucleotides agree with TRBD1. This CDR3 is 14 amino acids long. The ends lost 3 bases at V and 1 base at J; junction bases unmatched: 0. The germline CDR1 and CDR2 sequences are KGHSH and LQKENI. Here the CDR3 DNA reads TGTGCCAGCTCACCGGACAGGGGGAACACTGAAGCTTTCTTT. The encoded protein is CASSPDRGNTEAFF.

The CDR3 bases are TGTGCCAGACGGCCCGGAGCGGCATACGAGCAGTACTTC. The encoded protein is CARRPGAAYEQYF. The chain uses TRBV19 and TRBJ2-7; D may be TRBD2 (5 bases). This CDR3 is 13 amino acids long. The germline gives CDR1 LNHDA, CDR2 SQIVND (reference sequence). Trimming left V 9 bases short and J 4 bases short, with 16 bases between.

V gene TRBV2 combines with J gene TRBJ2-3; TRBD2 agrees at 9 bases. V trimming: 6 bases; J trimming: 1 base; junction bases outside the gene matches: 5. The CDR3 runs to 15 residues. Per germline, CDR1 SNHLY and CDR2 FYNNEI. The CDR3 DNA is TGTGCCAGCAGGGGACTAGCTCATCGCACAGATACGCAGTATTTT. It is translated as CASRGLAHRTDTQYF.

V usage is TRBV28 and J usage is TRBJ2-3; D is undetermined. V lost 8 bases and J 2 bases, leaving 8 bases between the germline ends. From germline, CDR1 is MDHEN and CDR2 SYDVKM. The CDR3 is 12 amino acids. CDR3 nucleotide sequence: TGTGCCAGCCAAACCTACACAGATACGCAGTATTTT. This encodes CASQTYTDTQYF.

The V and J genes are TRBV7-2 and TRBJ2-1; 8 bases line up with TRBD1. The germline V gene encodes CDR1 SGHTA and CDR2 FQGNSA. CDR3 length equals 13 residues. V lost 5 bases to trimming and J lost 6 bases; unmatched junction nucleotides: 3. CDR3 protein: CASSRQGLNEQFF. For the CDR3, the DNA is TGTGCCAGCAGCCGACAGGGGCTCAATGAGCAGTTCTTC.

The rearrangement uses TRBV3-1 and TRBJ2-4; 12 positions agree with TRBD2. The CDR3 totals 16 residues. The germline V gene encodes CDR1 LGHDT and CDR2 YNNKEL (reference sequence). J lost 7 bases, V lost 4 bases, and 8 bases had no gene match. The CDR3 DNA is TGTGCCAGCAGCCTTCGACCCGGGACTAGCGGGAACATTCAGTACTTC. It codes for CASSLRPGTSGNIQYF.

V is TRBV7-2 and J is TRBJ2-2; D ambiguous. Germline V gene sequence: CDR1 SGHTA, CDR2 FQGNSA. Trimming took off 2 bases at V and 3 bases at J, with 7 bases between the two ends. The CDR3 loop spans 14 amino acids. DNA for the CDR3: TGTGCCAGCAGCTTAATGGTTCACACCGGGGAGCTGTTTTTT. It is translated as CASSLMVHTGELFF.

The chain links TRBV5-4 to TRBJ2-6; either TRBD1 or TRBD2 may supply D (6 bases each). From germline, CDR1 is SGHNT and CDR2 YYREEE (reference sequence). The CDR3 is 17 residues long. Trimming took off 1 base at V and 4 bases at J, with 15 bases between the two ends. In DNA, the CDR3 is TGTGCCAGCAGCTTGTTGCCGGGGGCGAGAGGGGCCAACGTCCTGACTTTC. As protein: CASSLLPGARGANVLTF.

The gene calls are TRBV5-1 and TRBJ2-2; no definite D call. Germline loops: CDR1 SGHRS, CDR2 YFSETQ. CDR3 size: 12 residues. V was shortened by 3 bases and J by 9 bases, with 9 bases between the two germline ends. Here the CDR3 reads CASSSSDRELFF. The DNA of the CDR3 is TGCGCCAGCAGCTCATCGGACCGGGAGCTGTTTTTT.

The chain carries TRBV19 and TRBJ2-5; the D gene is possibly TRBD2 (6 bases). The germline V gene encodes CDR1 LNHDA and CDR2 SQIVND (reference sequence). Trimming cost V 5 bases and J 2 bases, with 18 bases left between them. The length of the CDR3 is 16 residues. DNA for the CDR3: TGTGCCAGTAGTCCGGGACTTTTGAGAGGGCAAGAGACCCAGTACTTC. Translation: CASSPGLLRGQETQYF. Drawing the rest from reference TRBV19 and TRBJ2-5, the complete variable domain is DGGITQSPKYLFRKEGQNVTLSCEQNLNHDAMYWYRQDPGQGLRLIYYSQIVNDFQKGDIAEGYSVSREKKESFPLTVTSAQKNPTAFYLCASSPGLLRGQETQYFGPGTRLLVL.

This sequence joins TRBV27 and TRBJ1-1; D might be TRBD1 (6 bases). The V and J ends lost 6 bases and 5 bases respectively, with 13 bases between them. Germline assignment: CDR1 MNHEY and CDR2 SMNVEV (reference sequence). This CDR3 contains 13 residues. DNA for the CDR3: TGTGCCAGCAGAAGTATGGGGGCTACTGAAGCTTTCTTT. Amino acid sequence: CASRSMGATEAFF.

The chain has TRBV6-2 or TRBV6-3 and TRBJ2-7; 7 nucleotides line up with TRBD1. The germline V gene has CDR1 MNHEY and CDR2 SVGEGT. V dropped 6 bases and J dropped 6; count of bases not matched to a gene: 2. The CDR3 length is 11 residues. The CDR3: CASSQGVEQYF. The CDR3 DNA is TGTGCCAGCAGCCAGGGGGTCGAGCAGTACTTC.

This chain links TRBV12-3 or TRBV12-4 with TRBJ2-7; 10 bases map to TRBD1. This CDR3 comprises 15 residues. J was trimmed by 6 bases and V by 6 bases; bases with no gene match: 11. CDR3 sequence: CASSRPTGGYGEQYF. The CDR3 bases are TGTGCCAGCAGCAGACCGACAGGGGGCTATGGCGAGCAGTACTTC.

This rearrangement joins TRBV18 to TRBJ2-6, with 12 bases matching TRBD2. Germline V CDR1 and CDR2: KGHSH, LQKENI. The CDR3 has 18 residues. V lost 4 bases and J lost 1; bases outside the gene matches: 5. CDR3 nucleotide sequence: TGTGCCAGCTCACACGGGACTAGCGGGTTTTCTGGGGCCAACGTCCTGACTTTC. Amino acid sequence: CASSHGTSGFSGANVLTF.

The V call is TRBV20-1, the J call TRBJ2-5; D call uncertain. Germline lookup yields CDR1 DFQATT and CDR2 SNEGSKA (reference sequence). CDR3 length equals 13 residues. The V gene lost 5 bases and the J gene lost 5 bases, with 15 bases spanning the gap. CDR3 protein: CSARGNSAETQYF. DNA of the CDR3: TGCAGTGCTCGTGGTAATTCGGCGGAGACCCAGTACTTC.

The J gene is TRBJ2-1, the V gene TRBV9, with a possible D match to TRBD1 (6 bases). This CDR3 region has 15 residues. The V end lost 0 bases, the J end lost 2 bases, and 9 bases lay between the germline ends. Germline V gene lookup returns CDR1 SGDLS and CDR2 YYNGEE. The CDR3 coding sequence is TGTGCCAGCAGCGTAGATCAGGGGACCTACAATGAGCAGTTCTTC. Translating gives CASSVDQGTYNEQFF.

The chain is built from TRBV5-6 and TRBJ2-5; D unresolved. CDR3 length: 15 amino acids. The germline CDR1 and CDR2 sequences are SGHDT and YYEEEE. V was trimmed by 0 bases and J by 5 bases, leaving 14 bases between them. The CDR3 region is CASSLAPGRRETQYF. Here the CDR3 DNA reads TGTGCCAGCAGCTTGGCCCCGGGCCGACGCGAGACCCAGTACTTC.

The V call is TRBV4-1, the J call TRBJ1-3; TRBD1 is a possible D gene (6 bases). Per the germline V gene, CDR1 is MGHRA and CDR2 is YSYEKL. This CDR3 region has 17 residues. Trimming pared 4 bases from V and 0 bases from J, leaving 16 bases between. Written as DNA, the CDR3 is TGCGCCAGCAGCCTCCTCGACAGGCGGTTCTCTGGAAACACCATATATTTT. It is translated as CASSLLDRRFSGNTIYF.

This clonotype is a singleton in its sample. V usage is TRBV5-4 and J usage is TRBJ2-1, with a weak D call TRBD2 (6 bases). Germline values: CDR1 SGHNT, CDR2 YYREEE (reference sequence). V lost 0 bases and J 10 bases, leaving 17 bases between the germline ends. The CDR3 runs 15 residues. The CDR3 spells CASSLGGDANGEQFF. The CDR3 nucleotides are TGTGCCAGCAGCTTGGGCGGGGACGCTAATGGGGAGCAGTTCTTC.

CDR3 sequence reads: CASSPWTGFEQFF. CDR3 DNA sequence: TGTGCCAGCAGCCCCTGGACAGGGTTCGAGCAGTTCTTC. The V gene is TRBV7-3, the J gene TRBJ2-1; 8 bases are a match to TRBD1. This CDR3 has 13 amino acids. J was trimmed by 10 bases and V by 5 bases; bases with no gene match: 7. Germline V gene sequence: CDR1 SGHTA, CDR2 FQGTGA.

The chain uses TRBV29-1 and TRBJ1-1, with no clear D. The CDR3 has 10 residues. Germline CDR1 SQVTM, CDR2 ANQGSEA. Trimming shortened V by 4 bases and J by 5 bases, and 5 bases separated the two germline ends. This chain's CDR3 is CSVVDTEAFF. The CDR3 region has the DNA TGCAGCGTTGTAGATACTGAAGCTTTCTTT.